A single sample gave rise to the 5 T cell receptor beta chains below, sequenced in a study of CD8 T cells in Susac syndrome. Random hexamers were used to reverse transcribe an amount of roughly 0.45 to 1 ug RNA. A single record per CDR3 protein comes from TCRdb applying MiXCR to the immunoSEQ multiplex PCR reads. Of over 95,000 distinct CDR3 sequences in the sample, around nine tenths were seen once. Sequencing used CD4+ T cells from PBMCs. The receptors stem from a human donor in good health.

The gene calls are TRBV2 and TRBJ2-1, with TRBD1 as a possible D gene (6 bases). The ends were cut back, 0 bases at V and 16 bases at J, with 16 bases in the middle. The CDR3 loop spans 13 amino acids. Germline V gives CDR1 SNHLY, CDR2 FYNNEI. CDR3 DNA sequence: TGTGCCAGCAGTGAAGCGCTTCAGGGGTCCGGATTCTTC. Amino acids: CASSEALQGSGFF.

The chain employs TRBV13 and TRBJ1-2; tentative D call: TRBD1 (6 bases). CDR1 and CDR2 (germline): PRHDT, FYEKMQ (reference sequence). V was trimmed by 1 base and J by 8 bases, leaving 11 bases between them. The CDR3 loop spans 13 amino acids. The CDR3 nucleotides are TGTGCCAGCAGCTTAGAGGTGGGGGCGGGCTACACCTTC. Its translation is CASSLEVGAGYTF.

This rearrangement joins TRBV18 to TRBJ2-7; maybe TRBD1 (6 bases). V was cut by 4 bases and J by 4 bases, with 14 bases left in between. Germline V gene lookup returns CDR1 KGHSH and CDR2 LQKENI. The CDR3 length is 14 residues. The CDR3 DNA sequence: TGTGCCAGCTCACTGGACAGAATGGGTTACGAGCAGTACTTC. Translation gives CASSLDRMGYEQYF.

The rearrangement uses TRBV7-9 and TRBJ2-3, with 8 bases matching TRBD1. CDR1 is SEHNR, CDR2 FQNEAQ, per germline (reference sequence). The CDR3 is 14 residues long. The trim removed 11 bases at V and 9 bases at J, leaving 16 bases unmatched. This CDR3 reads CASSPGQDRHTQYF. The CDR3 coding sequence is TGTGCCTCTAGTCCGGGACAGGACCGACACACGCAGTATTTT.

The chain recombines TRBV5-1 with TRBJ1-1; TRBD1 is a possible D gene (5 bases). Germline CDR1 SGHRS, CDR2 YFSETQ. This CDR3 comprises 15 residues. V was trimmed by 3 bases and J by 0 bases, leaving 12 bases between them. The CDR3 loop reads CASSSRDGLNTEAFF. CDR3 DNA: TGCGCCAGCAGCTCGCGGGACGGGTTGAACACTGAAGCTTTCTTT.